These 26 T cell receptor beta chains came from one sample sequenced in a study of blood T cell repertoires in COVID-19 (dated by TCRdb to about 2020). The library came from the immunoSEQ multiplex PCR assay. Here the immuneACCESS table is served through TCRdb, limited to in-frame sequences with V and J called. Missing clones are a known gap in these copies; in checked studies unresolved V genes cover under half, and the rest lacks a known reason. The sample profile shows fewer than 150,000 clones; around 80% of them were found once. The top ten hold 5% to 7.5% of the sample. The specimen sequenced was peripheral blood. These receptors came from a human donor in a cohort sampled during active COVID-19.

V usage is TRBV27 and J usage is TRBJ2-3; 7 bases are shared with TRBD1. CDR3 length equals 16 residues. Losses at the gene ends were 1 base for V and 2 bases for J; bases not matched to a gene: 6. Germline CDR1 is MNHEY and CDR2 is SMNVEV (reference sequence). In DNA, the CDR3 is TGTGCCAGCAGTTTATATCCCGGACAGGACACAGATACGCAGTATTTT. The encoded protein is CASSLYPGQDTDTQYF.

In the case of this clone: This CDR3 is also generated by other DNA sequences in the sample. The chain recombines TRBV3-1 (or the pseudogene TRBV3-2) with TRBJ1-1; D call uncertain. CDR1 and CDR2 (germline): LGHDT, YNNKEL (reference sequence). Between the trimmed V and J ends, which lost 1 base and 1 base, there was a span of 4 bases. This CDR3 is 13 amino acids long. CDR3 in DNA: TGTGCCAGCAGCCAAGGACAGAACACTGAAGCTTTCTTT. Translated, it gives CASSQGQNTEAFF.

The V and J genes are TRBV6-1 and TRBJ2-7; D gene ambiguous. V was shortened by 7 bases and J by 6 bases, with 16 bases between the two germline ends. In germline, CDR1 is MNHNS, CDR2 SASEGT. CDR3 length: 13 residues. CDR3 sequence (DNA): TGTGCCAGCACCCCGCTCAGGTCCCCCGAGCAGTACTTC. This translates into CASTPLRSPEQYF.

This chain joins TRBV6-5 and TRBJ2-7, with no clear D. V was pared by 1 base and J by 0 bases, with 7 bases between. This CDR3 is built from 14 residues. Germline lookup yields CDR1 MNHEY and CDR2 SVGAGI. The CDR3 DNA reads as TGTGCCAGCAGTTACTTCCGGGTCTCCTACGAGCAGTACTTC. Residues: CASSYFRVSYEQYF.

CDR3 residues: CASSSNYEQYF. The CDR3 coding sequence is TGTGCCAGCAGTTCTAACTACGAGCAGTACTTC. The rearrangement joins TRBV12-3 or TRBV12-4 to TRBJ2-7; D is unclear. CDR3 length: 11 residues. V gave up 4 bases and J gave up 3 bases, with 4 bases separating them.

The rearrangement links TRBV5-6 to TRBJ2-5, with D possibly being TRBD2 (6 bases). V lost 3 bases and J 2 bases, leaving 11 bases between the germline ends. The CDR3 consists of 14 residues. Looked up from germline, CDR1 is SGHDT and CDR2 is YYEEEE. DNA for the CDR3: TGTGCCAGCAGCTGGAGGGTGCCACAAGAGACCCAGTACTTC. This gives the protein CASSWRVPQETQYF.

This rearrangement joins TRBV7-9 to TRBJ1-1, with no clear D. Germline CDR1 SEHNR, CDR2 FQNEAQ (reference sequence). The CDR3 consists of 13 residues. The V and J ends lost 5 bases and 8 bases respectively, with 15 bases between them. CDR3 protein: CASSPPPAREAFF. The CDR3 DNA sequence: TGTGCCAGCAGCCCCCCTCCTGCGAGGGAAGCTTTCTTT.

J is TRBJ2-3 and V is TRBV7-2, with 9 bases lining up with TRBD2. The length of the CDR3 is 18 residues. V shed 3 bases, J shed 2 bases, and the junction held 12 bases outside the gene matches. The V gene's germline CDR1 is SGHTA and CDR2 FQGNSA. The CDR3 nucleotides are TGTGCCAGCAGCTTGGTTAGCGGGGGCCGTACCTTCACAGATACGCAGTATTTT. It is translated as CASSLVSGGRTFTDTQYF.

This CDR3 reads CASSLGTSGGYTQYF. CDR3 DNA sequence: TGTGCCAGCAGCCTCGGGACTAGCGGGGGTTATACGCAGTATTTT. The chain combines TRBV3-1 (or the pseudogene TRBV3-2) with TRBJ2-3; 14 nucleotides line up with TRBD2. The germline V gene encodes CDR1 LGHDT and CDR2 YNNKEL (reference sequence). The CDR3 is 15 amino acids. V trimming: 4 bases; J trimming: 7 bases; junction bases outside the gene matches: 4.

This clone was observed a single time. The chain uses TRBV5-6 and TRBJ2-2; 8 nucleotides agree with TRBD2. Germline V lookup: CDR1 SGHDT, CDR2 YYEEEE. The length of the CDR3 is 15 residues. The V and J ends lost 0 bases and 6 bases, in that order; junction bases with no gene match: 4. The chain's CDR3 is CASSLGTSWAGELFF. The CDR3 DNA sequence: TGTGCCAGCAGCTTGGGGACTAGCTGGGCCGGGGAGCTGTTTTTT.

The chain combines TRBV28 with TRBJ1-1, with TRBD1 identical over 7 bases. V trimming: 6 bases; J trimming: 1 base; junction bases outside the gene matches: 17. The CDR3 has 18 residues. CDR1 MDHEN and CDR2 SYDVKM come from the germline V gene. The CDR3 sequence: CASRREDRAAYPNTEAFF. The DNA for the CDR3 is TGTGCCAGCAGGCGAGAAGACAGGGCGGCCTACCCGAACACTGAAGCTTTCTTT.

This clone was observed a few times. The chain links TRBV9 to TRBJ1-2; TRBD1 might be the D (6 bases). V dropped 3 bases and J dropped 7 bases, with 13 bases sitting between them. The CDR3 has 13 residues. Germline V gene lookup returns CDR1 SGDLS and CDR2 YYNGEE. The CDR3, as DNA: TGTGCCAGCAGCGGCCAGACAGGAACTGGCTACACCTTC. Translation gives CASSGQTGTGYTF.

This sequence joins TRBV5-3 and TRBJ2-2; D perhaps matches TRBD1 (5 bases). TRBV5-3 qualifies as an ORF whose function is uncertain. The CDR3 is 14 residues long. Deletions cut 2 bases from V and 5 bases from J, with 10 bases between. CDR3 residues: CARSFYRSTGELFF. CDR3 nucleotide sequence: TGTGCCAGAAGCTTCTACAGGAGTACCGGGGAGCTGTTTTTT.

The genes are TRBV5-4 and TRBJ2-1, with D possibly TRBD1 on 6 matching bases. The CDR3 is 15 amino acids. Germline lookup yields CDR1 SGHNT and CDR2 YYREEE (reference sequence). Trimming left V 4 bases short and J 4 bases short, with 15 bases between. DNA of the CDR3: TGTGCCAGCAGCCAGAACAGGGCACAATACAATGAGCAGTTCTTC. It encodes CASSQNRAQYNEQFF.

This chain joins TRBV5-1 and TRBJ2-2; 8 bases align to TRBD2. The CDR3 consists of 14 residues. CDR1 is SGHRS and CDR2 is YFSETQ in the germline V gene. J was trimmed by 5 bases and V by 5 bases; bases with no gene match: 5. The DNA for the CDR3 is TGCGCCAGCAGGCGGGGGGACGTAACCGGGGAGCTGTTTTTT. Residues: CASRRGDVTGELFF.

The chain links TRBV5-1 to TRBJ1-2, with TRBD1 matching over 10 bases. Germline values: CDR1 SGHRS, CDR2 YFSETQ. V was pared by 3 bases and J by 2 bases, with 4 bases of the junction left unmatched. CDR3 length: 15 residues. CDR3 nucleotide sequence: TGCGCCAGCAGCTCGGGGACAGGGGCCAACTATGGCTACACCTTC. This gives the protein CASSSGTGANYGYTF.

The chain carries TRBV3-1 (or the pseudogene TRBV3-2) and TRBJ2-4; D may be TRBD1 (6 bases). Deletions cut 3 bases from V and 1 base from J, with 19 bases between. The CDR3 runs to 18 residues. Germline V lookup: CDR1 LGHDT, CDR2 YNNKEL (reference sequence). Written as DNA, the CDR3 is TGTGCCAGCAGCCAGCACAGGGTACGGAGCCGTGCCAAAAACATTCAGTACTTC. It yields the protein CASSQHRVRSRAKNIQYF.

This chain connects TRBV19 to TRBJ1-6, with D possibly TRBD1 on 6 matching bases. This CDR3 is 17 amino acids long. Looked up from germline, CDR1 is LNHDA and CDR2 is SQIVND (reference sequence). Trimming shortened V by 3 bases and J by 10 bases, and 22 bases separated the two germline ends. For the CDR3, the DNA is TGTGCCAGTAGTATCGGCCAGGGGACCATGAATGACTCACCCCTCCACTTT. The encoded protein is CASSIGQGTMNDSPLHF.

The genes are TRBV7-2 and TRBJ2-3, with D possibly being TRBD2 (6 bases). Trimming left V 6 bases short and J 4 bases short, with 11 bases between. Germline CDR1 reads SGHTA; CDR2 reads FQGNSA. The CDR3 is 13 amino acids. The CDR3 DNA follows: TGTGCCAGCAGAATTACGGGGGCAGATACGCAGTATTTT. Its translation is CASRITGADTQYF.

This chain uses TRBV6-5 with TRBJ2-3, with TRBD1 identical over 8 bases. The V gene's germline CDR1 is MNHEY and CDR2 SVGAGI. The CDR3 has 14 amino acids. Unmatched junction bases numbered 5, after V lost 3 bases and J lost 6 bases. CDR3 coding DNA: TGTGCCAGCAGTTATGGACAGGGTGGGGATACGCAGTATTTT. It yields the protein CASSYGQGGDTQYF.

The table lists this clone with a few counts. This sample also contains other DNA sequences that code for the same CDR3. This chain joins TRBV7-9 and TRBJ2-5, with 10 bases aligning to TRBD1. The germline gives CDR1 SEHNR, CDR2 FQNEAQ (reference sequence). V gave up 4 bases and J gave up 4 bases; unmatched junction bases: 3. The CDR3 contains 14 residues. The CDR3 sequence: CASSSRTGGETQYF. The CDR3 DNA reads TGTGCCAGCAGCTCACGGACAGGGGGAGAGACCCAGTACTTC.

J is TRBJ1-2 and V is TRBV20-1, with D perhaps matching TRBD1 (5 bases). This CDR3 has 11 amino acids. Germline V gene data show CDR1 as DFQATT and CDR2 as SNEGSKA (reference sequence). Trimming stripped 3 bases from V and 3 bases from J, with 5 bases between. CDR3 residues: CSARTDYGYTF. The CDR3 DNA reads as TGCAGTGCTAGGACAGACTATGGCTACACCTTC.

V and J are TRBV6-6 and TRBJ1-4, with D possibly TRBD1 on 6 matching bases. V lost 6 bases to trimming and J lost 8 bases, with 19 bases between them. The CDR3 is 15 residues long. Germline V gene sequence: CDR1 MNHNY, CDR2 SVGAGI (reference sequence). Here the CDR3 reads CASSSRGGRYEKLFF. The CDR3 bases are TGTGCCAGCAGCTCGAGAGGGGGACGCTACGAAAAACTGTTTTTT.

The rearrangement links TRBV29-1 to TRBJ1-1, with D perhaps TRBD1 (6 bases). The CDR3 consists of 14 residues. Germline CDR1 and CDR2: SQVTM and ANQGSEA. V shed 6 bases and J shed 0 bases, with 14 bases lying between them. The CDR3 sequence: CSVIDDRMNTEAFF. CDR3 DNA: TGCAGCGTAATCGACGACAGGATGAACACTGAAGCTTTCTTT. Together with reference TRBV29-1 and TRBJ1-1, the CDR3 gives the full variable domain: SAVISQKPSRDICQRGTSLTIQCQVDSQVTMMFWYRQQPGQSLTLIATANQGSEATYESGFVIDKFPISRPNLTFSTLTVSNMSPEDSSIYLCSVIDDRMNTEAFFGQGTRLTVV.

The gene calls are TRBV14 and TRBJ2-5, with D maybe TRBD1 (5 bases). Germline V gives CDR1 SGHDN, CDR2 FVKESK. This CDR3 comprises 14 residues. Trimming removed 4 bases from V and 2 bases from J, with 11 bases in between. CDR3 in DNA: TGTGCCAGCAGCCGGCAGGGTGTACAAGAGACCCAGTACTTC. Translated, it gives CASSRQGVQETQYF. The whole variable domain, remainder taken from reference TRBV14 and TRBJ2-5, is EAGVTQFPSHSVIEKGQTVTLRCDPISGHDNLYWYRRVMGKEIKFLLHFVKESKQDESGMPNNRFLAERTGGTYSTLKVQPAELEDSGVYFCASSRQGVQETQYFGPGTRLLVL.

This sequence joins TRBV10-3 and TRBJ1-2; D unclear. The CDR3 is 13 amino acids. Per germline, CDR1 ENHRY and CDR2 SYGVKD. Trimming cost V 0 bases and J 7 bases, with 9 bases left between them. CDR3 residues: CAISESTQTGYTF. CDR3 in DNA: TGTGCCATCAGTGAGTCGACTCAGACTGGCTACACCTTC.